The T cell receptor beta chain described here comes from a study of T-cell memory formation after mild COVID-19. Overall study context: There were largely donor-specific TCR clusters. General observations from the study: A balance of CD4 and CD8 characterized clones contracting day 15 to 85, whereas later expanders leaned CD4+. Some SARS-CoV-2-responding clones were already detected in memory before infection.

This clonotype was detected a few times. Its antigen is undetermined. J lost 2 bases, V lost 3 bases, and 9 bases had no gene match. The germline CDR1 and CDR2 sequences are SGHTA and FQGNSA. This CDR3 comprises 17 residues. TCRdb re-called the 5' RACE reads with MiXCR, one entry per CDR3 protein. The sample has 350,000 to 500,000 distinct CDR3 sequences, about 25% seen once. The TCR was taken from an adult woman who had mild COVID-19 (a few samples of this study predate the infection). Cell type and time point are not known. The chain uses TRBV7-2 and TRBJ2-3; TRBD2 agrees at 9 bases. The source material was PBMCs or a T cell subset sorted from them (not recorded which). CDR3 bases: TGTGCCAGCAGCTTTTACGGGACTAGCAGTATCACAGATACGCAGTATTTT. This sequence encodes CASSFYGTSSITDTQYF.